This TCR beta chain emerged from a study of T cells in localized non-small cell lung cancer. Clones were sequenced by immunoSEQ multiplex PCR, and TCRdb holds only the in-frame ones, with some missing. The repertoire holds about 1,600 clones, with approximately 17% as singletons. Points from the study as a whole: Turning up in adjacent lung were a median 57 of the top 100 tumor clones.

In each case, adjacent lung free of atypia was taken at least 2 cm from the tumor margin. This clone has a count of ten or more. The antigen is undetermined. Specimen: normal lung tissue next to the tumor, collected before any cancer treatment. The sequence came from a male donor at least 60 years old with stage III squamous cell lung carcinoma.

The CDR3 loop is CASSLVRGNQPQHF. The CDR3, as DNA: TGTGCCAGCAGCTTAGTCCGTGGCAATCAGCCCCAGCATTTT. V usage is TRBV7-5 and J usage is TRBJ1-5. TRBV7-5 is a pseudogene locus. This CDR3 is built from 14 residues.